Below, one TCR beta chain is given with its context. One entry per CDR3 protein, called by TCRdb with MiXCR from the PCR reads. Among about 18,000 distinct CDR3 sequences listed, roughly 62% were seen once. This CDR3 is 14 amino acids long. The V end was cut by 4 bases, the J end by 2 bases, with 15 bases between. Germline V CDR1 and CDR2: SQVTM, ANQGSEA. The data were obtained in a study of vaccination and CD4 T cells after COVID-19. This chain uses TRBV29-1 with TRBJ2-7; D is unresolved. The TCR comes from a human donor who had recovered from COVID-19. The specimen was CD4+ T cells from blood, collected after SARS-CoV-2 vaccination. CDR3 protein: CSVVDPESPYEQYF. The CDR3 nucleotides are TGCAGCGTTGTTGACCCCGAAAGCCCCTACGAGCAGTACTTC.